Described below is a single TCR beta chain sequence and its context. Its antigen is unknown. The data were taken from a study of T cell responses to AZD1222 COVID-19 vaccine. Here immunoSEQ multiplex PCR was the method, and the copy in TCRdb shows in-frame clones only, minus some. This sample yields 100,000 to 120,000 clones, of which about 86% are seen a single time; about 3% belongs to the top ten. Points from the study as a whole: Repertoire sampling happened only post peak T cell response.

The sequences come from peripheral blood, collected on day 0 of AZD1222 vaccination. The sequence was collected from an adult in good health.

CDR3 sequence: CASSQEGDRHSYEQYF. DNA of the CDR3: TGCGCCAGCAGCCAAGAGGGGGACAGGCACTCCTACGAGCAGTACTTC. This chain links TRBV4-1 with TRBJ2-7, with 8 bases that match TRBD1. Per the germline V gene, CDR1 is MGHRA and CDR2 is YSYEKL. V gave up 0 bases and J gave up 0 bases; unmatched junction bases: 4. CDR3 size: 16 residues.